The 25 T cell receptor beta chains in this list originate from one sample, sequenced in a study of blood T cell repertoires in COVID-19. The repertoire was sequenced with immunoSEQ multiplex PCR; TCRdb's copy has only in-frame clones and lacks some. Here the sample spans 110,000 or so clones, 84% being singletons. Sequenced: peripheral blood. These receptors were collected from a middle-aged woman with acute or convalescent COVID-19.

This chain links TRBV6-1 with TRBJ1-5; no reliable D call. The CDR3 contains 14 residues. V was clipped by 2 bases and J by 7 bases, with 12 bases between them. Germline V gene sequence: CDR1 MNHNS, CDR2 SASEGT. In DNA form, the CDR3 reads TGTGCCAGCAGTGAAACAGCCCCAATGCAGCCCCAGCATTTT. Translation: CASSETAPMQPQHF.

The chain couples TRBV7-3 to TRBJ1-1; no clear D gene. V was shortened by 2 bases and J by 7 bases, with 11 bases between the two germline ends. CDR1 SGHTA and CDR2 FQGTGA come from the germline V gene. The CDR3 is made up of 13 amino acids. CDR3 in amino acids: CASSLGTDLEAFF. Here the CDR3 DNA reads TGTGCCAGCAGCTTAGGAACAGACCTTGAAGCTTTCTTT.

The chain couples TRBV5-4 to TRBJ2-7; D remains unclear. The CDR3 spans 14 residues. The germline V gene has CDR1 SGHNT and CDR2 YYREEE (reference sequence). V dropped 0 bases and J dropped 0 bases, with 7 bases sitting between them. The CDR3 sequence: CASSLEPNSYEQYF. CDR3 DNA: TGTGCCAGCAGCTTGGAACCTAACTCCTACGAGCAGTACTTC. Supplemented by reference TRBV5-4 and TRBJ2-7, the full variable domain reads ETGVTQSPTHLIKTRGQQVTLRCSSQSGHNTVSWYQQALGQGPQFIFQYYREEENGRGNFPPRFSGLQFPNYSSELNVNALELDDSALYLCASSLEPNSYEQYFGPGTRLTVT.

J is TRBJ2-1 and V is TRBV6-4; weak D call: TRBD1 (5 bases). The CDR3 totals 13 residues. Trimming removed 4 bases from V and 5 bases from J, with 9 bases in between. CDR1 MRHNA and CDR2 SNTAGT come from the germline V gene. The CDR3: CASSVGRDNEQFF. DNA for the CDR3: TGTGCCAGCAGTGTGGGCAGGGACAATGAGCAGTTCTTC.

The rearrangement joins TRBV12-3 or TRBV12-4 to TRBJ1-1; D is ambiguous. CDR3 size: 11 residues. Trimming removed 2 bases at V and 5 bases at J, with 3 bases between. The CDR3 coding sequence is TGTGCCAGCAGTTTACAAACTGAAGCTTTCTTT. This codes for CASSLQTEAFF.

The chain employs TRBV10-1 and TRBJ2-3; 9 nucleotides match TRBD2. The V gene end was trimmed by 0 bases and the J gene end by 2 bases; junction bases not matched to a gene: 6. Germline CDR1 is WNHNN and CDR2 is SYGVQD (reference sequence). There are 17 residues in the CDR3. The CDR3 reads CASSESKTSGTTDTQYF. The CDR3 DNA reads as TGCGCCAGCAGTGAGTCGAAGACTAGCGGCACCACAGATACGCAGTATTTT.

The chain employs TRBV11-2 and TRBJ2-7; TRBD1 is a possible D gene (6 bases). The CDR3 contains 14 residues. V gave up 5 bases and J gave up 3 bases, with 14 bases separating them. Germline V gives CDR1 SGHAT, CDR2 FQNNGV. CDR3 DNA sequence: TGTGCCAGCAGCAAAGGACAGCTAGGCTACGAGCAGTACTTC. Residues: CASSKGQLGYEQYF.

This clone was picked up one time. Other DNA sequences from this sample encode an identical CDR3 as well. The chain couples TRBV29-1 to TRBJ1-3; 7 nucleotides align to TRBD1. The V gene's germline CDR1 is SQVTM and CDR2 ANQGSEA. The CDR3 is made up of 12 amino acids. V gave up 7 bases and J gave up 2 bases; unmatched junction bases: 2. DNA of the CDR3: TGCAGCGGCGGGACAGCTGGAAACACCATATATTTT. Protein: CSGGTAGNTIYF.

The chain couples TRBV6-5 to TRBJ1-4; the D gene is possibly TRBD1 (6 bases). Trimming removed 6 bases at V and 4 bases at J, with 12 bases between. Per the germline V gene, CDR1 is MNHEY and CDR2 is SVGAGI. The CDR3 length is 14 residues. The CDR3 is CASRQGSFNEKLFF. The CDR3 nucleotides are TGTGCCAGCAGGCAGGGGTCCTTTAATGAAAAACTGTTTTTT.

The V and J genes are TRBV19 and TRBJ2-5; 8 bases align to TRBD2. Germline V lookup: CDR1 LNHDA, CDR2 SQIVND (reference sequence). Trimming removed 3 bases from V and 4 bases from J; junction bases left unmatched: 4. This CDR3 comprises 14 residues. The CDR3 DNA is TGTGCCAGTAGTATTAGCACTAGCGGAGAGACCCAGTACTTC. Translated: CASSISTSGETQYF.

The chain uses TRBV10-3 and TRBJ2-2; D gene uncertain. Deletions cut 0 bases from V and 1 base from J, with 6 bases between. The CDR3 sequence is 15 residues long. Germline-derived CDR1 and CDR2 are ENHRY and SYGVKD. Here the CDR3 DNA reads TGTGCCATCAGTGAGTCGGCGGTGAACACCGGGGAGCTGTTTTTT. It specifies CAISESAVNTGELFF.

The chain joins TRBV5-4 to TRBJ2-2, with 7 bases aligning to TRBD1. CDR1 and CDR2 (germline): SGHNT, YYREEE (reference sequence). This CDR3 is built from 14 residues. The V and J ends lost 3 bases and 4 bases, in that order; junction bases with no gene match: 3. Here the CDR3 reads CASSWRQGTGELFF. The CDR3 DNA reads as TGTGCCAGCAGCTGGCGACAGGGCACCGGGGAGCTGTTTTTT.

In DNA, the CDR3 is TGTGCCAGCAGAAGCGCGAGTAACTATGGCTACACCTTC. Amino acids: CASRSASNYGYTF. This sequence joins TRBV3-1 (or the pseudogene TRBV3-2) and TRBJ1-2, with D uncertain. CDR1 and CDR2 (germline): LGHDT, YNNKEL (reference sequence). Trimming took off 6 bases at V and 1 base at J, with 9 bases between the two ends. This CDR3 spans 13 amino acids.

The chain recombines TRBV4-1 with TRBJ1-5; TRBD1 aligns across 8 bases. The CDR3 contains 18 residues. J lost 5 bases, V lost 4 bases, and 16 bases had no gene match. CDR1 is MGHRA, CDR2 YSYEKL, per germline. This CDR3 reads CASSLEQGRSGGDQPQHF. The CDR3 DNA sequence: TGCGCCAGCAGCCTAGAACAAGGTAGGTCAGGGGGCGATCAGCCCCAGCATTTT.

This clone has a handful of counts. V and J are TRBV7-2 and TRBJ2-5; 7 positions match TRBD2. The germline V gene has CDR1 SGHTA and CDR2 FQGNSA. Trimming cost V 8 bases and J 12 bases; bases outside gene matches: 9. This CDR3 spans 11 amino acids. The CDR3 nucleotides are TGTGCCAGCGCTCAGCGGGGTCTAAAGTACTTC. It translates to CASAQRGLKYF. Filled out from reference TRBV7-2 and TRBJ2-5, the complete variable domain reads GAGVSQSPSNKVTEKGKDVELRCDPISGHTALYWYRQSLGQGLEFLIYFQGNSAPDKSGLPSDRFSAERTGGSVSTLTIQRTQQEDSAVYLCASAQRGLKYFGPGTRLLVL.

V gene TRBV9 combines with J gene TRBJ1-5, with D possibly TRBD1 on 5 matching bases. With 9 bases removed from V and 2 bases from J, the gap between germline ends came to 21 bases. Germline CDR1 and CDR2: SGDLS and YYNGEE. CDR3 length: 16 residues. CDR3 bases: TGTGCCACACCGCGGGCCGGGGGGTTGGGCAATCAGCCCCAGCATTTT. Its protein is CATPRAGGLGNQPQHF.

The V gene is TRBV10-3, the J gene TRBJ2-3; the match to TRBD1 covers 9 bases. Germline CDR1 and CDR2: ENHRY and SYGVKD. V lost 7 bases to trimming and J lost 2 bases; unmatched junction nucleotides: 4. The CDR3 spans 14 residues. Here the CDR3 DNA reads TGTGCCATCATGAGGGACAGGGCCACAGATACGCAGTATTTT. Amino acids: CAIMRDRATDTQYF.

This rearrangement joins TRBV7-3 to TRBJ1-1; D not resolved. This CDR3 comprises 15 residues. Per germline, CDR1 SGHTA and CDR2 FQGTGA. The V end lost 7 bases, the J end lost 1 base, and 16 bases lay between the germline ends. CDR3 sequence: CASTPGYAPNTEAFF. The CDR3 DNA sequence: TGTGCCAGCACCCCCGGGTATGCACCGAACACTGAAGCTTTCTTT.

The chain couples TRBV9 to TRBJ1-1; 7 positions match TRBD1. Unmatched junction bases numbered 3, after V lost 3 bases and J lost 1 base. The CDR3 totals 14 residues. CDR1 is SGDLS and CDR2 is YYNGEE in the germline V gene. CDR3: CASSADRANTEAFF. The CDR3, as DNA: TGTGCCAGCAGCGCCGACAGGGCGAACACTGAAGCTTTCTTT.

Regarding this clone: The same CDR3 arises from other DNA sequences in this sample as well. The genes are TRBV7-9 and TRBJ1-1, with D possibly being TRBD1 (6 bases). Germline assignment: CDR1 SEHNR and CDR2 FQNEAQ (reference sequence). There are 13 residues in the CDR3. Trimming left V 4 bases short and J 1 base short, with 7 bases between. The CDR3 bases are TGTGCCAGCAGCTCACAGGGGAACACTGAAGCTTTCTTT. This encodes CASSSQGNTEAFF. Filled out from reference TRBV7-9 and TRBJ1-1, the complete variable domain reads DTGVSQNPRHKITKRGQNVTFRCDPISEHNRLYWYRQTLGQGPEFLTYFQNEAQLEKSRLLSDRFSAERPKGSFSTLEIQRTEQGDSAMYLCASSSQGNTEAFFGQGTRLTVV.

The rearrangement links TRBV9 to TRBJ2-5, with TRBD1 identical over 8 bases. The CDR3 length is 17 residues. CDR1 and CDR2 (germline): SGDLS, YYNGEE. V lost 7 bases and J lost 4; bases outside the gene matches: 18. The CDR3 spells CASANTVGAGQGETQYF. CDR3 nucleotide sequence: TGTGCCAGCGCTAACACAGTAGGAGCCGGACAGGGAGAGACCCAGTACTTC.

The chain recombines TRBV18 with TRBJ1-6; D remains ambiguous. This CDR3 has 14 residues. Germline loops: CDR1 KGHSH, CDR2 LQKENI. Trimming stripped 8 bases from V and 8 bases from J, with 16 bases between. In DNA, the CDR3 is TGTGCCAGCGCCCCGCCGGTCTCGGATTCACCCCTCCACTTT. Encoded protein: CASAPPVSDSPLHF.

The chain joins TRBV29-1 to TRBJ1-3; TRBD1 agrees at 10 bases. The CDR3 runs to 14 residues. V trimming: 6 bases; J trimming: 5 bases; junction bases outside the gene matches: 7. Germline V gives CDR1 SQVTM, CDR2 ANQGSEA. The CDR3 sequence: CSVKDRGQRNTIYF. The CDR3 region has the DNA TGCAGCGTCAAAGACAGGGGGCAGAGAAACACCATATATTTT.

This clone was observed a handful of times. The chain combines TRBV27 with TRBJ1-6; no reliable D call. Germline values: CDR1 MNHEY, CDR2 SMNVEV (reference sequence). Trimming removed 6 bases from V and 8 bases from J, with 14 bases in between. The CDR3 spans 14 residues. As DNA, the CDR3 is TGTGCCAGCAGATCAGGAACGTCGGATTCACCCCTCCACTTT. It encodes CASRSGTSDSPLHF.

The chain carries TRBV19 and TRBJ1-5, with D possibly being TRBD1 (6 bases). Germline CDR1 LNHDA, CDR2 SQIVND (reference sequence). CDR3 length: 15 residues. Trimming shortened V by 5 bases and J by 3 bases, and 14 bases separated the two germline ends. The CDR3 nucleotides are TGTGCCAGTAGTTTGCAGGGGACGGACAATCAGCCCCAGCATTTT. It codes for CASSLQGTDNQPQHF.